This T cell receptor (beta chain) was sequenced in a study of blood T cell repertoires in COVID-19. CDR1 and CDR2 from the germline V gene are MNHEY and SVGAGI. The CDR3 covers 15 residues. The ends were cut back, 2 bases at V and 6 bases at J, with 17 bases in the middle. Only in-frame clones appear in the TCRdb table, and some are missing; sequencing was by immunoSEQ multiplex PCR. The sample has 140,000 to 150,000 clones, 84% seen once. Sequences were obtained from PBMCs or T cells enriched from blood (not recorded which). The chain couples TRBV6-5 to TRBJ2-7; possibly TRBD2 for D (5 bases). This receptor was identified in a woman in her forties or fifties who had been exposed to COVID-19. CDR3 protein: CASSYEALALGEQYF. CDR3 bases: TGTGCCAGCAGTTACGAGGCTCTAGCTTTAGGCGAGCAGTACTTC.